The 26 T cell receptor beta chains below were found in one sample sequenced in a study of blood T cell repertoires in COVID-19. Assay used: immunoSEQ multiplex PCR; TCRdb lists only in-frame clones, some missing. The table shows approximately 250,000 clones, with roughly nine tenths occurring only once. The sequenced sample was peripheral blood. The receptor set was obtained from a man aged 40-49 years with active or convalescent COVID-19.

The CDR3 DNA reads TGTGCCAGCAGCCAAAGTGAGCGACAGGGTCACTATGGCTACACCTTC. This codes for CASSQSERQGHYGYTF. V usage is TRBV3-1 (or the pseudogene TRBV3-2) and J usage is TRBJ1-2; 7 nucleotides line up with TRBD1. CDR1 and CDR2 (germline): LGHDT, YNNKEL (reference sequence). The V segment lost 2 bases and the J segment 3 bases; nucleotides outside the gene matches: 9. The CDR3 contains 16 residues.

This rearrangement joins TRBV6-5 to TRBJ1-2; 9 positions agree with TRBD1. The V gene's germline CDR1 is MNHEY and CDR2 SVGAGI. J lost 6 bases, V lost 8 bases, and 10 bases had no gene match. The CDR3 is 14 amino acids. CDR3 DNA: TGTGCCAGCCGGAGGGACAGGGAGGGGGATGGCTACACCTTC. Translated: CASRRDREGDGYTF.

The chain combines TRBV18 with TRBJ1-2; TRBD1 matches at 9 bases. Germline V gives CDR1 KGHSH, CDR2 LQKENI. V trimming: 4 bases; J trimming: 3 bases; junction bases outside the gene matches: 9. The CDR3 contains 16 residues. The CDR3 bases are TGTGCCAGCTCACAAAGTCTCGGGACAGGGTACTATGGCTACACCTTC. Amino acids: CASSQSLGTGYYGYTF. The whole variable domain, remainder taken from reference TRBV18 and TRBJ1-2, is NAGVMQNPRHLVRRRGQEARLRCSPMKGHSHVYWYRQLPEEGLKFMVYLQKENIIDESGMPKERFSAEFPKEGPSILRIQQVVRGDSAAYFCASSQSLGTGYYGYTFGSGTRLTVV.

This sequence joins TRBV21-1 and TRBJ2-1; the table's D gene call, TRBD2, was not cross checked with the DNA. TRBV21-1 is given as a pseudogene. The CDR3 extends over 17 amino acids. This chain's CDR3 is CASSKVLAGRSYNEQFF. The CDR3 nucleotides read TGTGCCAGCAGCAAAGTCCTAGCGGGACGCTCCTACAATGAGCAGTTCTTC.

The chain is built from TRBV5-1 and TRBJ2-5, with TRBD1 identical over 9 bases. This CDR3 contains 15 residues. Germline values: CDR1 SGHRS, CDR2 YFSETQ. With 3 bases clipped from V and 3 bases from J, the junction kept 6 bases outside the gene matches. As DNA, the CDR3 is TGCGCCAGCAGCTGGCCCCGGACAGGGGAAGAGACCCAGTACTTC. It translates to CASSWPRTGEETQYF.

V and J are TRBV12-5 and TRBJ2-1; D is perhaps TRBD2 (6 bases). Looked up from germline, CDR1 is LGHNT and CDR2 is FRNRAP. This CDR3 comprises 12 residues. With 4 bases removed from V and 7 bases from J, the gap between germline ends came to 8 bases. CDR3 sequence: CASGSGGNEQFF. The CDR3 region has the DNA TGTGCTAGTGGTTCTGGAGGGAATGAGCAGTTCTTC.

The rearrangement uses TRBV24-1 and TRBJ1-5; D gene unclear. The CDR3 is made up of 13 amino acids. V lost 4 bases and J lost 5, with 8 bases in between. Germline assignment: CDR1 KGHDR and CDR2 SFDVKD. The CDR3 loop reads CATSDRTDQPQHF. CDR3 DNA sequence: TGTGCCACCAGTGACAGAACCGATCAGCCCCAGCATTTT.

The chain combines TRBV12-3 or TRBV12-4 with TRBJ1-2; D remains ambiguous. Between the trimmed V and J ends, which lost 2 bases and 5 bases, there was a span of 9 bases. The CDR3 is made up of 13 amino acids. The CDR3, as DNA: TGTGCCAGCAGTTTATCAACTCTGTATGGCTACACCTTC. It specifies CASSLSTLYGYTF.

The chain combines TRBV12-3 or TRBV12-4 with TRBJ2-7; a possible D gene is TRBD1 (6 bases). The CDR3 has 13 amino acids. With 5 bases removed from V and 2 bases from J, the gap between germline ends came to 10 bases. The CDR3 DNA reads as TGTGCCAGCAGTAGGGGGTTAACCTACGAGCAGTACTTC. Its protein is CASSRGLTYEQYF.

The chain uses TRBV27 and TRBJ2-3; 7 positions match TRBD2. The V and J ends lost 2 bases and 6 bases, in that order; junction bases with no gene match: 8. This CDR3 has 15 residues. Germline CDR1 and CDR2: MNHEY and SMNVEV (reference sequence). The CDR3 nucleotides read TGTGCCAGCAGTTTAGCGGCGGGGGTGATGGATACGCAGTATTTT. It codes for CASSLAAGVMDTQYF.

The V and J genes are TRBV12-1 and TRBJ1-2; whether TRBD1, the table's D call, matches the DNA was not checked. TRBV12-1 is recorded as a pseudogene. CDR3 length equals 13 residues. CDR3 coding DNA: TGTGCCAGCAGCTGGGGACAGTGGTATGGCTACACCTTC. Translated: CASSWGQWYGYTF.

The chain uses TRBV5-4 and TRBJ1-4, with no clear D. This CDR3 has 12 amino acids. Germline-derived CDR1 and CDR2 are SGHNT and YYREEE (reference sequence). Trimming pared 0 bases from V and 7 bases from J, leaving 4 bases between. The CDR3 here is CASSLDGEKLFF. Here the CDR3 DNA reads TGTGCCAGCAGCTTGGACGGTGAAAAACTGTTTTTT.

CDR3 region: CSVPQLAGGFGTDTQYF. CDR3 in DNA: TGCAGCGTCCCCCAACTAGCGGGAGGATTCGGCACAGATACGCAGTATTTT. The rearrangement links TRBV29-1 to TRBJ2-3; the match to TRBD2 covers 12 bases. V lost 6 bases, J lost 1 base, and 11 bases stayed unmatched. Germline CDR1 SQVTM, CDR2 ANQGSEA. The CDR3 has 17 residues.

This chain links TRBV5-4 with TRBJ2-7, with D perhaps TRBD2 (6 bases). Trimming pared 7 bases from V and 4 bases from J, leaving 18 bases between. Germline CDR1 and CDR2: SGHNT and YYREEE (reference sequence). The CDR3 runs to 14 residues. CDR3 in DNA: TGTGCCAGCCGAGTCGGCGTCGGGGGTTACGAGCAGTACTTC. Translating it yields CASRVGVGGYEQYF.

In DNA, the CDR3 is TGCGCCAGCAGCCAAGCCGGGGACAGCCTCTGGAGAGGTGAGCAGTTCTTC. Its protein product is CASSQAGDSLWRGEQFF. This chain uses TRBV4-1 with TRBJ2-1; 7 positions match TRBD1. V lost 1 base, J lost 9 bases, and 15 bases stayed unmatched. The CDR3 has 17 amino acids. Looked up from germline, CDR1 is MGHRA and CDR2 is YSYEKL.

The V call is TRBV6-1, the J call TRBJ1-1; perhaps TRBD1 as D (5 bases). The V and J ends lost 2 bases and 1 base respectively, with 8 bases between them. Looked up from germline, CDR1 is MNHNS and CDR2 is SASEGT. CDR3 length equals 14 residues. The CDR3 sequence: CASSERGENTEAFF. The CDR3 bases are TGTGCCAGCAGTGAACGGGGGGAGAACACTGAAGCTTTCTTT.

This clone has just a few counts. Other DNA variants within this sample encode the same CDR3. V and J are TRBV5-5 and TRBJ2-6; perhaps TRBD2 as D (5 bases). CDR1 SGHKS and CDR2 YYEKEE come from the germline V gene (reference sequence). Trimming pared 2 bases from V and 0 bases from J, leaving 6 bases between. The CDR3 is made up of 15 amino acids. As DNA, the CDR3 is TGTGCCAGCAGCTTAGGGAGCTCTGGGGCCAACGTCCTGACTTTC. Translation gives CASSLGSSGANVLTF.

The chain links TRBV2 to TRBJ2-3; D not resolved. This CDR3 contains 14 residues. In germline, CDR1 is SNHLY, CDR2 FYNNEI. V gave up 7 bases and J gave up 0 bases, with 11 bases separating them. In nucleotides, the CDR3 is TGTGCCAGCACGTCAGATGCCAGCACAGATACGCAGTATTTT. It encodes CASTSDASTDTQYF.

The V call is TRBV18, the J call TRBJ1-5, with 7 positions matching TRBD1. Germline lookup yields CDR1 KGHSH and CDR2 LQKENI. The CDR3 totals 14 residues. With V trimmed by 9 bases and J by 4 bases, 9 bases remained unmatched. The CDR3 protein is CASGIDRVNQPQHF. CDR3 sequence (DNA): TGTGCCAGTGGGATCGACAGGGTAAATCAGCCCCAGCATTTT.

This clone came up once. The chain links TRBV7-3 to TRBJ2-7, with a possible D match to TRBD2 (7 bases). The CDR3 length is 13 residues. From germline, CDR1 is SGHTA and CDR2 FQGTGA. The V gene lost 5 bases and the J gene lost 7 bases, with 15 bases spanning the gap. In nucleotides, the CDR3 is TGTGCCAGCAGCCCCGGAGGGGGGGAGGAGCAGTACTTC. Translated: CASSPGGGEEQYF.

The rearrangement uses TRBV3-1 (or the pseudogene TRBV3-2) and TRBJ2-2; 7 bases agree with TRBD1. The CDR3 runs to 13 residues. V was pared by 2 bases and J by 6 bases, with 0 bases of the junction left unmatched. CDR1 and CDR2 from the germline V gene are LGHDT and YNNKEL (reference sequence). The CDR3 DNA reads as TGTGCCAGCAGCCAACAGGGGGCCGGGGAGCTGTTTTTT. Amino acid sequence: CASSQQGAGELFF.

This clone was recorded only once. The V and J genes are TRBV11-3 and TRBJ2-5; D unclear. The ends were cut back, 5 bases at V and 4 bases at J, with 20 bases in the middle. The germline V gene encodes CDR1 SGHNT and CDR2 YENEEA. The CDR3 is 16 residues long. The CDR3 protein is CASSLLTGGFGETQYF. In DNA form, the CDR3 reads TGTGCCAGCAGCCTCCTAACGGGTGGGTTTGGAGAGACCCAGTACTTC.

This chain joins TRBV16 and TRBJ2-7; TRBD2 is a possible D gene (5 bases). The CDR3 loop spans 16 amino acids. Between the trimmed V and J ends, which lost 1 base and 7 bases, there was a span of 20 bases. Germline V lookup: CDR1 KGHSY, CDR2 FQNENV. The CDR3 bases are TGTGCCAGCAGCCAATACCGGGCTCCCACGACGGGAGAGCAGTACTTC. Protein: CASSQYRAPTTGEQYF.

This chain links TRBV4-1 with TRBJ1-4; no reliable D call. Per germline, CDR1 MGHRA and CDR2 YSYEKL. This CDR3 has 15 residues. V lost 0 bases and J lost 11, with 16 bases in between. DNA of the CDR3: TGCGCCAGCAGCCAAGATGGCTACGGGGTAGGGAAACTGTTTTTT. This sequence encodes CASSQDGYGVGKLFF.

This clone was picked up a small number of times. CDR3 bases: TGCGCCAGCAGCCAACCGGGACAGGTTTCACCCCTCCACTTT. Translated, it gives CASSQPGQVSPLHF. This chain joins TRBV4-1 and TRBJ1-6; 8 positions match TRBD1. This CDR3 comprises 14 residues. Germline V lookup: CDR1 MGHRA, CDR2 YSYEKL. Trimming cost V 2 bases and J 9 bases; bases outside gene matches: 3.

V is TRBV9 and J is TRBJ2-7; 9 nucleotides line up with TRBD1. The ends lost 4 bases at V and 6 bases at J; junction bases unmatched: 11. Germline CDR1 and CDR2: SGDLS and YYNGEE. The CDR3 covers 15 residues. The chain's CDR3 is CASSPIGDRATEQYF. Written as DNA, the CDR3 is TGTGCCAGCAGCCCGATAGGGGACAGGGCAACCGAGCAGTACTTC.